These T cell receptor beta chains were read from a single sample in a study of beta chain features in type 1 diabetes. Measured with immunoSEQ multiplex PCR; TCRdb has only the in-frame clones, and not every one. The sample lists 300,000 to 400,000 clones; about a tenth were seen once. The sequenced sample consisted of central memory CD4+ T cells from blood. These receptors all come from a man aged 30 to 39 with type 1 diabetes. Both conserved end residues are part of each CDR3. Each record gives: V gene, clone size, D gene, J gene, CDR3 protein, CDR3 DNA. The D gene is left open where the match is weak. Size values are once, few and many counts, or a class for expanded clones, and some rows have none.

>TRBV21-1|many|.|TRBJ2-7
CASSNCQATYEQYF
TGTGCCAGCAGCAATTGTCAGGCGACCTACGAGCAGTACTTC
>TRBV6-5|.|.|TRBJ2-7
CASSYSDEGSYEQYF
TGTGCCAGCAGTTACTCGGATGAAGGGTCCTACGAGCAGTACTTC
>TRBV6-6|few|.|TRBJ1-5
CASSYSGAGNQPQHF
TGTGCCAGCAGTTACAGTGGGGCAGGCAATCAGCCCCAGCATTTT
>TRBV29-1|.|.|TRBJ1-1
CSVRGGWGSTEAFF
TGCAGCGTTAGAGGTGGTTGGGGGTCCACTGAAGCTTTCTTT
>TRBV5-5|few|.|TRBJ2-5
CASRPASGAETQYF
TGTGCCAGCAGACCTGCGTCGGGGGCTGAGACCCAGTACTTC
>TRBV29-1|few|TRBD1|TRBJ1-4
CSVTPGTGEEKLFF
TGCAGCGTCACCCCCGGGACAGGCGAGGAAAAACTGTTTTTT
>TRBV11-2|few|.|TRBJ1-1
CASSPISLLGAFF
TGTGCCAGCAGCCCCATCTCTCTACTGGGGGCTTTCTTT
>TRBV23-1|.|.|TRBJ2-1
CASSTKGEQFF
TGCGCCAGCAGCACTAAGGGTGAGCAGTTCTTC
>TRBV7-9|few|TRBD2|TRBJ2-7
CASSPRGGGLARRQYF
TGTGCCAGCAGCCCCCGTGGGGGAGGGCTCGCTCGACGGCAGTACTTC
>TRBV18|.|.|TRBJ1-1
CASSLTGTRTPEAFF
TGTGCCAGCTCATTAACCGGGACGAGAACCCCTGAAGCTTTCTTT
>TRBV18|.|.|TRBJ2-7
CASSAQGGEQYF
TGTGCCAGCTCCGCCCAAGGGGGAGAGCAGTACTTC
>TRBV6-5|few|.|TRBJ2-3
CASSFLPGGDTQYF
TGTGCCAGCAGTTTTCTACCAGGTGGAGATACGCAGTATTTT
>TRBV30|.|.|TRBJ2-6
CAWKRTSGANVLTF
TGTGCCTGGAAGAGGACATCTGGGGCCAACGTCCTGACTTTC
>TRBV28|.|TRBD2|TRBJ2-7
CASSLSGSGAFSYEQYF
TGTGCCAGCAGTTTATCCGGGAGCGGGGCGTTCTCCTACGAGCAGTACTTC
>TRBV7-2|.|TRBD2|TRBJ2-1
CASSQGTSGEQFF
TGTGCCAGCAGCCAGGGGACTAGCGGGGAGCAGTTCTTC
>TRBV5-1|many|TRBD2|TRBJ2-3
CASSPGTSPGTQYF
TGCGCCAGCAGCCCGGGGACTAGTCCTGGTACGCAGTATTTT
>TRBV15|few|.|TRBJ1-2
CATSRDNKGTLYGYTF
TGTGCCACCAGCAGAGATAATAAGGGGACCCTCTATGGCTACACCTTC